The 21 T cell receptor beta chains listed next were all sequenced from one sample in a study of T cell responses to AZD1222 COVID-19 vaccine. Profiling relied on immunoSEQ multiplex PCR, and the TCRdb table lists in-frame clones only, not all of them. This table holds under 130,000 clones, roughly 90% found once. The source was peripheral blood, collected on day 0 of AZD1222 vaccination. The receptors originated from an adult in good health.

The V and J genes are TRBV30 and TRBJ2-2; TRBD1 aligns across 7 bases. Trimming removed 6 bases from V and 2 bases from J; junction bases left unmatched: 6. Germline V lookup: CDR1 GTSNPN, CDR2 SVGIG (reference sequence). CDR3 size: 14 residues. DNA of the CDR3: TGTGCCTGCCTAGGACAGGTTAACACCGGGGAGCTGTTTTTT. Its translation: CACLGQVNTGELFF.

The rearrangement links TRBV19 to TRBJ2-7; 9 bases agree with TRBD2. This CDR3 has 15 residues. V was pared by 5 bases and J by 2 bases, with 7 bases of the junction left unmatched. CDR1 LNHDA and CDR2 SQIVND come from the germline V gene (reference sequence). The CDR3 region is CASSFKAGGTYEQYF. The DNA of the CDR3 is TGTGCCAGTAGTTTCAAAGCGGGAGGCACCTACGAGCAGTACTTC.

The rearrangement joins TRBV15 to TRBJ2-1, with TRBD2 as a possible D gene (5 bases). V lost 2 bases to trimming and J lost 9 bases, with 20 bases between them. The CDR3 sequence is 16 residues long. CDR1 LNHNV and CDR2 YYDKDF come from the germline V gene (reference sequence). Here the CDR3 DNA reads TGTGCCACCAGCAGAACGGCCCCCGGAGGAATGAGTGAGCAGTTCTTC. The encoded protein is CATSRTAPGGMSEQFF. The full variable domain, its missing parts supplied by reference TRBV15 and TRBJ2-1, is DAMVIQNPRYQVTQFGKPVTLSCSQTLNHNVMYWYQQKSSQAPKLLFHYYDKDFNNEADTPDNFQSRRPNTSFCFLDIRSPGLGDTAMYLCATSRTAPGGMSEQFFGPGTRLTVL.

There are a few counts of this clone. The genes are TRBV2 and TRBJ2-1; 15 positions agree with TRBD2. The CDR3 covers 16 residues. Trimming removed 7 bases from V and 1 base from J; junction bases left unmatched: 2. Germline assignment: CDR1 SNHLY and CDR2 FYNNEI. CDR3 sequence (DNA): TGTGCCAGCATTGGGACTAGCGGGGGGTCCTACAATGAGCAGTTCTTC. Protein sequence: CASIGTSGGSYNEQFF.

The chain recombines TRBV24-1 with TRBJ2-3; a possible D gene is TRBD2 (7 bases). Looked up from germline, CDR1 is KGHDR and CDR2 is SFDVKD. Trimming left V 0 bases short and J 7 bases short, with 10 bases between. The CDR3 is 14 residues long. The DNA of the CDR3 is TGTGCCACCAGTGATTTGAGGGGGGGCCATACGCAGTATTTT. Protein: CATSDLRGGHTQYF.

In its sample, this clone was seen once. Other nucleotide sequences from this sample produce the same CDR3. The rearrangement links TRBV5-1 to TRBJ1-1; the D is unclear. Trimming shortened V by 0 bases and J by 3 bases, and 6 bases separated the two germline ends. The germline gives CDR1 SGHRS, CDR2 YFSETQ. The CDR3 covers 13 residues. The CDR3 DNA follows: TGCGCCAGCAGCTTGGCCGGGGACACTGAAGCTTTCTTT. This translates into CASSLAGDTEAFF.

This rearrangement joins TRBV18 to TRBJ1-1; D perhaps matches TRBD1 (5 bases). CDR1 is KGHSH, CDR2 LQKENI, per germline. This CDR3 has 13 amino acids. Trimming pared 2 bases from V and 11 bases from J, leaving 15 bases between. This CDR3 reads CASSPDSVHRAFF. The CDR3, as DNA: TGTGCCAGCTCACCAGACAGCGTGCATCGGGCTTTCTTT.

The rearrangement uses TRBV5-6 and TRBJ2-2; a possible D gene is TRBD1 (6 bases). V lost 6 bases, J lost 4 bases, and 13 bases lay in between. Looked up from germline, CDR1 is SGHDT and CDR2 is YYEEEE. The CDR3 extends over 14 amino acids. In DNA, the CDR3 is TGTGCCAGCAAGATACAGGGTTTCACCGGGGAGCTGTTTTTT. It encodes CASKIQGFTGELFF.

This sequence joins TRBV28 and TRBJ2-7, with D maybe TRBD2 (5 bases). V was pared by 5 bases and J by 0 bases, with 20 bases between. CDR1 MDHEN and CDR2 SYDVKM come from the germline V gene. The CDR3 spans 17 residues. CDR3 DNA sequence: TGTGCCAGCAGTGTGTGGGCGGGTGGGGATACCTCCTACGAGCAGTACTTC. This codes for CASSVWAGGDTSYEQYF.

The chain uses TRBV19 and TRBJ1-6; TRBD1 aligns across 8 bases. Losses at the gene ends were 8 bases for V and 6 bases for J; bases not matched to a gene: 0. This CDR3 contains 12 residues. Germline V gene sequence: CDR1 LNHDA, CDR2 SQIVND (reference sequence). CDR3 nucleotides: TGTGCCAGTGGACAGGGTAATTCACCCCTCCACTTT. Its protein product is CASGQGNSPLHF.

This chain links TRBV19 with TRBJ2-2; tentatively, D is TRBD1 (5 bases). Germline V gene data show CDR1 as LNHDA and CDR2 as SQIVND (reference sequence). CDR3 length equals 15 residues. The V and J ends lost 5 bases and 1 base respectively, with 11 bases between them. The CDR3 sequence is CASSPHRQNTGELFF. CDR3 nucleotide sequence: TGTGCCAGTAGTCCACACAGGCAGAACACCGGGGAGCTGTTTTTT.

The sample holds one count of this clone. The V and J genes are TRBV21-1 and TRBJ1-2; the tabulated D call, TRBD1, remains unverified against the DNA. TRBV21-1 is tagged as a pseudogene. This CDR3 region has 9 residues. CDR3 bases: TGTGCCAGCAGCAAAGGGGGCCTCTTC. Translation gives CASSKGGLF.

J is TRBJ2-2 and V is TRBV29-1; the D gene is possibly TRBD1 (5 bases). Germline loops: CDR1 SQVTM, CDR2 ANQGSEA. The CDR3 is 11 residues long. V was cut by 4 bases and J by 7 bases, with 7 bases left in between. Here the CDR3 reads CSVGGGGELFF. Written as DNA, the CDR3 is TGCAGCGTTGGGGGCGGCGGGGAGCTGTTTTTT.

The chain uses TRBV7-2 and TRBJ2-3; D not certain. Germline V gene data show CDR1 as SGHTA and CDR2 as FQGNSA. Trimming pared 5 bases from V and 4 bases from J, leaving 13 bases between. The CDR3 runs 14 residues. The CDR3 spells CASSPPVLADTQYF. The DNA for the CDR3 is TGTGCCAGCAGCCCGCCAGTCTTGGCAGATACGCAGTATTTT.

The rearrangement links TRBV30 to TRBJ1-5; tentative D call: TRBD1 (5 bases). The CDR3 is 15 amino acids. Germline V gene data show CDR1 as GTSNPN and CDR2 as SVGIG (reference sequence). Trimming took off 3 bases at V and 4 bases at J, with 16 bases between the two ends. Written as DNA, the CDR3 is TGTGCCTGGAGCCGGGGACCCGGGAGGAATCAGCCCCAGCATTTT. Residues: CAWSRGPGRNQPQHF.

The V gene is TRBV28, the J gene TRBJ1-2, with TRBD1 matching 7 bases. From germline, CDR1 is MDHEN and CDR2 SYDVKM. The CDR3 has 17 amino acids. The V gene end was trimmed by 1 base and the J gene end by 4 bases; junction bases not matched to a gene: 12. This CDR3 reads CASSLSPDRPEGYGYTF. CDR3 nucleotide sequence: TGTGCCAGCAGTTTATCCCCGGACAGGCCAGAGGGCTATGGCTACACCTTC.

The J gene is TRBJ2-5, the V gene TRBV3-1 (or the pseudogene TRBV3-2); TRBD1 aligns across 9 bases. This CDR3 is 16 amino acids long. The ends lost 5 bases at V and 3 bases at J; junction bases unmatched: 10. In germline, CDR1 is LGHDT, CDR2 YNNKEL (reference sequence). CDR3 amino acids: CASSLRPGQGKETQYF. DNA of the CDR3: TGTGCCAGCAGCTTACGACCCGGACAGGGGAAAGAGACCCAGTACTTC.

This chain joins TRBV24-1 and TRBJ2-3, with 9 bases aligning to TRBD2. CDR1 is KGHDR, CDR2 SFDVKD, per germline. The V segment lost 4 bases and the J segment 4 bases; nucleotides outside the gene matches: 5. This CDR3 has 15 amino acids. The CDR3 spells CATSEPSGGPDTQYF. In DNA, the CDR3 is TGTGCCACCAGTGAACCCAGCGGGGGGCCAGATACGCAGTATTTT.

The rearrangement links TRBV18 to TRBJ1-1; D might be TRBD1 (5 bases). Germline V gene data show CDR1 as KGHSH and CDR2 as LQKENI. V lost 0 bases to trimming and J lost 1 base, with 12 bases between them. The CDR3 covers 16 residues. CDR3 coding DNA: TGTGCCAGCTCACCACCGATGGGAGGGACGAACACTGAAGCTTTCTTT. Translation gives CASSPPMGGTNTEAFF.

The chain carries TRBV11-2 and TRBJ2-7; D remains unclear. The CDR3 covers 14 residues. Germline-derived CDR1 and CDR2 are SGHAT and FQNNGV. V was shortened by 1 base and J by 0 bases, with 7 bases between the two germline ends. DNA of the CDR3: TGTGCCAGCAGCTTAGCGGCAGGCTCCTACGAGCAGTACTTC. This encodes CASSLAAGSYEQYF. Based on the CDR3 plus reference TRBV11-2 and TRBJ2-7, the full variable domain is EAGVAQSPRYKIIEKRQSVAFWCNPISGHATLYWYQQILGQGPKLLIQFQNNGVVDDSQLPKDRFSAERLKGVDSTLKIQPAKLEDSAVYLCASSLAAGSYEQYFGPGTRLTVT.

The chain joins TRBV7-9 to TRBJ1-1; 8 nucleotides align to TRBD1. The trim removed 2 bases at V and 6 bases at J, leaving 5 bases unmatched. The CDR3 loop spans 14 amino acids. CDR1 and CDR2 (germline): SEHNR, FQNEAQ (reference sequence). CDR3 nucleotides: TGTGCCAGCAGCTTACTCGACAGGGGCTCTGAAGCTTTCTTT. This codes for CASSLLDRGSEAFF.